Each of the 27 T cell receptor beta chains below was sequenced from the same sample in a study of T cell responses to AZD1222 COVID-19 vaccine. Data came from immunoSEQ multiplex PCR; TCRdb stores just in-frame clones and leaves some out. The sample holds roughly 110,000 clones, about 90% seen once. The sequencing used peripheral blood, collected on day 0 of AZD1222 vaccination. The receptors come from an adult in good health.

The rearrangement uses TRBV5-1 and TRBJ1-2; no clear D. V was clipped by 5 bases and J by 2 bases, with 7 bases between them. CDR3 length: 12 residues. Germline CDR1 and CDR2: SGHRS and YFSETQ. CDR3: CASREANYGYTF. Written as DNA, the CDR3 is TGCGCCAGCAGAGAGGCGAACTATGGCTACACCTTC.

The J gene is TRBJ2-7, the V gene TRBV4-3, with 10 bases identical to TRBD2. The CDR3 totals 15 residues. CDR1 LGHNA and CDR2 YSLEER come from the germline V gene. V lost 4 bases and J lost 2; bases outside the gene matches: 5. The CDR3, as DNA: TGCGCCAGCAGCCCGGGGACTAGCGACACCTACGAGCAGTACTTC. It is translated as CASSPGTSDTYEQYF.

The chain employs TRBV15 and TRBJ2-1; D may be TRBD1 or TRBD2 (5 bases each). Trimming took 5 bases from V and 7 from J, leaving 12 bases between them. Germline loops: CDR1 LNHNV, CDR2 YYDKDF (reference sequence). CDR3 length: 13 residues. CDR3 region: CATSPDRGNEQFF. CDR3 DNA: TGTGCCACCAGCCCCGACAGAGGGAATGAGCAGTTCTTC.

The chain uses TRBV6-5 and TRBJ1-2; D possibly corresponds to TRBD1 (5 bases). The V end was cut by 8 bases, the J end by 2 bases, with 9 bases between. Germline loops: CDR1 MNHEY, CDR2 SVGAGI. The CDR3 is 12 residues long. The DNA for the CDR3 is TGTGCCAGCGCGAGGGGAAACTATGGCTACACCTTC. Its protein product is CASARGNYGYTF.

J is TRBJ1-5 and V is TRBV29-1, with no clear D. The V gene's germline CDR1 is SQVTM and CDR2 ANQGSEA. This CDR3 contains 13 residues. V lost 2 bases, J lost 7 bases, and 12 bases lay in between. The CDR3 region is CSVETFVGQPQHF. Written as DNA, the CDR3 is TGCAGCGTTGAAACCTTTGTTGGGCAGCCCCAGCATTTT.

The rearrangement uses TRBV19 and TRBJ1-5; D gene uncertain. Germline-derived CDR1 and CDR2 are LNHDA and SQIVND (reference sequence). The CDR3 consists of 14 residues. Deletions cut 3 bases from V and 7 bases from J, with 13 bases between. CDR3 nucleotides: TGTGCCAGTAGTATGAAGGCAGCTCGGCAGCCCCAGCATTTT. It specifies CASSMKAARQPQHF.

The J gene is TRBJ1-2, the V gene TRBV19; D possibly corresponds to TRBD1 (5 bases). CDR1 LNHDA and CDR2 SQIVND come from the germline V gene (reference sequence). This CDR3 has 13 amino acids. V gave up 0 bases and J gave up 7 bases, with 9 bases separating them. The CDR3 region is CASSIEGRGGYTF. The CDR3 DNA reads TGTGCCAGTAGTATAGAGGGACGGGGTGGCTACACCTTC.

The chain has TRBV28 and TRBJ1-1; D remains ambiguous. The CDR3 runs to 14 residues. Germline CDR1 and CDR2: MDHEN and SYDVKM. V lost 2 bases and J lost 2, with 9 bases in between. The CDR3 nucleotides are TGTGCCAGCAGTTTAGTGTCGGTAAACACTGAAGCTTTCTTT. The encoded protein is CASSLVSVNTEAFF.

The genes are TRBV19 and TRBJ1-4, with D perhaps matching TRBD1 (6 bases). This CDR3 contains 13 residues. CDR1 and CDR2 from the germline V gene are LNHDA and SQIVND (reference sequence). The germline V and J ends were trimmed by 3 bases and 5 bases, with 7 bases remaining between them. The CDR3 DNA is TGTGCCAGTAGTATGAGGGGGAATGAAAAACTGTTTTTT. This codes for CASSMRGNEKLFF.

Worth noting for this clone: Other DNA sequences in the sample encode the same CDR3. The chain is built from TRBV5-1 and TRBJ2-1; 11 bases agree with TRBD2. V trimming: 4 bases; J trimming: 7 bases; junction bases outside the gene matches: 7. The CDR3 runs 15 residues. Per germline, CDR1 SGHRS and CDR2 YFSETQ. The CDR3 here is CASSLGTSGLNEQFF. CDR3 coding DNA: TGCGCCAGCAGCCTCGGGACTAGCGGTTTAAATGAGCAGTTCTTC. Combining the CDR3 with reference TRBV5-1 and TRBJ2-1 gives the whole variable domain KAGVTQTPRYLIKTRGQQVTLSCSPISGHRSVSWYQQTPGQGLQFLFEYFSETQRNKGNFPGRFSGRQFSNSRSEMNVSTLELGDSALYLCASSLGTSGLNEQFFGPGTRLTVL.

In this sample, this clone turned up a few times. The rearrangement joins TRBV18 to TRBJ2-5; tentatively, D is TRBD1 (6 bases). V was pared by 4 bases and J by 5 bases, with 17 bases between. The CDR3 length is 15 residues. CDR1 is KGHSH and CDR2 is LQKENI in the germline V gene. This chain's CDR3 is CASSQSSGVWETQYF. The CDR3 coding sequence is TGTGCCAGCTCACAATCTTCAGGGGTATGGGAGACCCAGTACTTC.

The chain recombines TRBV9 with TRBJ1-2; TRBD1 is a possible D gene (6 bases). CDR1 is SGDLS, CDR2 YYNGEE, per germline. V lost 1 base and J 5 bases, leaving 6 bases between the germline ends. This CDR3 spans 12 amino acids. CDR3 region: CASSVQGYGYTF. Written as DNA, the CDR3 is TGTGCCAGCAGCGTACAGGGGTATGGCTACACCTTC.

This chain uses TRBV28 with TRBJ1-6; no clear D. There are 14 residues in the CDR3. Germline values: CDR1 MDHEN, CDR2 SYDVKM. Trimming removed 3 bases at V and 4 bases at J, with 7 bases between. CDR3 nucleotides: TGTGCCAGCAGTTTTGAAGGTTATAATTCACCCCTCCACTTT. Its protein product is CASSFEGYNSPLHF.

Only one count was recorded for this clone. The chain uses TRBV24-1 and TRBJ2-6; 9 bases agree with TRBD1. Unmatched junction bases numbered 6, after V lost 9 bases and J lost 1 base. The CDR3 loop spans 16 amino acids. In germline, CDR1 is KGHDR, CDR2 SFDVKD. CDR3 sequence reads: CATGTGQGSGANVLTF. CDR3 sequence (DNA): TGTGCCACCGGGACAGGGCAAGGTTCTGGGGCCAACGTCCTGACTTTC.

This clone was recorded once. CDR3 sequence: CASSLDVNPNEKLFF. The CDR3 region has the DNA TGTGCCAGCAGCTTAGACGTAAACCCTAATGAAAAACTGTTTTTT. The chain employs TRBV7-9 and TRBJ1-4; D uncertain. The CDR3 has 15 residues. Looked up from germline, CDR1 is SEHNR and CDR2 is FQNEAQ (reference sequence). Trimming took 1 base from V and 3 from J, leaving 9 bases between them. The entire variable domain, with the rest obtained from reference TRBV7-9 and TRBJ1-4, is as follows: DTGVSQNPRHKITKRGQNVTFRCDPISEHNRLYWYRQTLGQGPEFLTYFQNEAQLEKSRLLSDRFSAERPKGSFSTLEIQRTEQGDSAMYLCASSLDVNPNEKLFFGSGTQLSVL.

This chain joins TRBV28 and TRBJ2-7, with TRBD1 as a possible D gene (6 bases). Looked up from germline, CDR1 is MDHEN and CDR2 is SYDVKM. V was pared by 5 bases and J by 1 base, with 12 bases between. The CDR3 is 14 amino acids. CDR3 nucleotide sequence: TGTGCCAGCAGTGTCTTCAGGGGTTCCTACGAGCAGTACTTC. It translates to CASSVFRGSYEQYF.

The CDR3 nucleotides are TGTGCCAGCAGCTTGGGACCGCGAGCCACCTTC. This translates into CASSLGPRATF. The chain uses TRBV5-4 and TRBJ1-2; D gene uncertain. There are 11 residues in the CDR3. V dropped 0 bases and J dropped 13 bases, with 10 bases sitting between them. Germline V lookup: CDR1 SGHNT, CDR2 YYREEE (reference sequence).

The rearrangement joins TRBV7-3 to TRBJ1-1; the D is unclear. The V and J ends lost 2 bases and 1 base respectively, with 5 bases between them. This CDR3 is built from 13 residues. Germline values: CDR1 SGHTA, CDR2 FQGTGA. The CDR3 nucleotides are TGTGCCAGCAGCTTAGAGGGGAACACTGAAGCTTTCTTT. Protein product: CASSLEGNTEAFF. Variable domain in full (rest from reference TRBV7-3 and TRBJ1-1): GAGVSQTPSNKVTEKGKYVELRCDPISGHTALYWYRQSLGQGPEFLIYFQGTGAADDSGLPNDRFFAVRPEGSVSTLKIQRTERGDSAVYLCASSLEGNTEAFFGQGTRLTVV.

V usage is TRBV5-4 and J usage is TRBJ2-2, with unresolved D. Trimming pared 1 base from V and 5 bases from J, leaving 9 bases between. The CDR3 runs 14 residues. The germline gives CDR1 SGHNT, CDR2 YYREEE (reference sequence). CDR3 in DNA: TGTGCCAGCAGCTTGAGATGGGGAACCGGGGAGCTGTTTTTT. Protein product: CASSLRWGTGELFF. The full variable domain, completed using reference TRBV5-4 and TRBJ2-2, is ETGVTQSPTHLIKTRGQQVTLRCSSQSGHNTVSWYQQALGQGPQFIFQYYREEENGRGNFPPRFSGLQFPNYSSELNVNALELDDSALYLCASSLRWGTGELFFGEGSRLTVL.

The V gene is TRBV20-1, the J gene TRBJ2-1, with D uncertain. Trimming took off 3 bases at V and 5 bases at J, with 2 bases between the two ends. CDR1 is DFQATT and CDR2 is SNEGSKA in the germline V gene (reference sequence). CDR3 length: 10 residues. The CDR3 spells CSASDNEQFF. The CDR3 coding sequence is TGCAGTGCTAGTGACAATGAGCAGTTCTTC.

The rearrangement uses TRBV11-3 and TRBJ2-3, with D possibly TRBD1 on 7 matching bases. The V and J ends lost 2 bases and 5 bases respectively, with 17 bases between them. Germline CDR1 reads SGHNT; CDR2 reads YENEEA. There are 16 residues in the CDR3. CDR3 bases: TGTGCCAGCAGCTTACATCGGCGGGACAGAGGAGATACGCAGTATTTT. Its translation: CASSLHRRDRGDTQYF.

The V call is TRBV10-3, the J call TRBJ2-5; D might be TRBD2 (5 bases). V was shortened by 6 bases and J by 3 bases, with 17 bases between the two germline ends. CDR3 length: 15 amino acids. CDR1 and CDR2 from the germline V gene are ENHRY and SYGVKD. The CDR3 sequence is CAISARSSAEETQYF. In DNA form, the CDR3 reads TGTGCCATCAGCGCACGGAGTAGCGCCGAAGAGACCCAGTACTTC.

V is TRBV30 and J is TRBJ2-1, with D possibly TRBD2 on 6 matching bases. The V gene's germline CDR1 is GTSNPN and CDR2 SVGIG (reference sequence). The CDR3 sequence is 15 residues long. Trimming cost V 3 bases and J 7 bases, with 19 bases left between them. The CDR3 bases are TGTGCCTGGAGCGGGTATCGTGCGGGATTTAATGAGCAGTTCTTC. Its translation is CAWSGYRAGFNEQFF.

CDR3 amino acids: CASSPPFRLEAFF. The CDR3 region has the DNA TGTGCCAGCAGTCCTCCGTTCCGCTTAGAAGCTTTCTTT. V gene TRBV11-3 combines with J gene TRBJ1-1, with D unclear. Germline-derived CDR1 and CDR2 are SGHNT and YENEEA. The CDR3 totals 13 residues. V lost 6 bases and J 8 bases, leaving 16 bases between the germline ends. Based on the CDR3 plus reference TRBV11-3 and TRBJ1-1, the full variable domain is EAGVVQSPRYKIIEKKQPVAFWCNPISGHNTLYWYLQNLGQGPELLIRYENEEAVDDSQLPKDRFSAERLKGVDSTLKIQPAELGDSAVYLCASSPPFRLEAFFGQGTRLTVV.

This chain links TRBV5-1 with TRBJ2-3, with 9 bases identical to TRBD2. With V trimmed by 1 base and J by 2 bases, 5 bases remained unmatched. CDR1 SGHRS and CDR2 YFSETQ come from the germline V gene. The CDR3 totals 16 residues. CDR3: CASSLWPGLATDTQYF. CDR3 bases: TGCGCCAGCAGCTTGTGGCCGGGACTAGCCACAGATACGCAGTATTTT.

This chain connects TRBV6-5 to TRBJ2-3; the D is unclear. The CDR3 has 11 residues. Germline CDR1 MNHEY, CDR2 SVGAGI. Between the trimmed V and J ends, which lost 8 bases and 6 bases, there was a span of 9 bases. The CDR3 nucleotides are TGTGCCAGCGGACCACAGGATACGCAGTATTTT. It specifies CASGPQDTQYF.

The CDR3 protein is CASSQEIAGTQQFF. CDR3 nucleotides: TGTGCCAGCAGCCAAGAGATAGCGGGAACGCAACAGTTCTTC. The chain is built from TRBV4-2 and TRBJ2-1; the match to TRBD2 covers 8 bases. V lost 0 bases, J lost 13 bases, and 8 bases stayed unmatched. The CDR3 runs to 14 residues. Looked up from germline, CDR1 is LGHNA and CDR2 is YNFKEQ.